The 7 T cell receptor beta chains reported below all come from one sample, sequenced in a study of blood T cells in healthy people across ages. A second PCR, run for about 7 to 11 cycles, used a sample-barcoded 5' primer plus a J-beta primer mix. TCRdb re-called the 5' RACE reads with MiXCR, one entry per CDR3 protein. This sample has about 1.1 million distinct CDR3 sequences, with more than 30% found just once. The sample comprised blood. These receptors were collected from a man aged 18 to 30 in good health.

This clonotype was seen many times. The chain uses TRBV12-3 or TRBV12-4 and TRBJ1-1, with D hard to call. The CDR3 spans 13 residues. The germline V and J ends were trimmed by 5 bases and 3 bases, with 10 bases remaining between them. DNA of the CDR3: TGTGCCAGCAGTCTCCGGACCGACACTGAAGCTTTCTTT. Its protein product is CASSLRTDTEAFF.

This chain joins TRBV28 and TRBJ2-1; the D is unclear. CDR3 length: 12 residues. The V gene lost 5 bases and the J gene lost 12 bases, with 14 bases spanning the gap. The germline V gene has CDR1 MDHEN and CDR2 SYDVKM. CDR3: CASSAPGESQFF. The CDR3 nucleotides read TGTGCCAGCAGTGCCCCTGGGGAATCGCAGTTCTTC.

The chain combines TRBV6-2 or TRBV6-3 with TRBJ1-2; 7 positions match TRBD1. The CDR3 loop spans 15 amino acids. The V gene end was trimmed by 5 bases and the J gene end by 4 bases; junction bases not matched to a gene: 10. The germline V gene encodes CDR1 MNHEY and CDR2 SVGEGT. CDR3 loop: CASSARDSRFYGYTF. The CDR3 nucleotides are TGTGCCAGCAGTGCCCGGGACAGCCGTTTCTATGGCTACACCTTC.

The rearrangement links TRBV7-6 to TRBJ1-1; D is undetermined. CDR3 length equals 15 residues. Trimming shortened V by 5 bases and J by 2 bases, and 15 bases separated the two germline ends. Per the germline V gene, CDR1 is SGHVS and CDR2 is FNYEAQ. In DNA, the CDR3 is TGTGCCAGCAGCCAAAGGGCGTCATTTAACACTGAAGCTTTCTTT. Translating gives CASSQRASFNTEAFF. Using reference TRBV7-6 and TRBJ1-1 for the parts outside the CDR3, the full variable domain is GAGVSQSPRYKVTKRGQDVALRCDPISGHVSLYWYRQALGQGPEFLTYFNYEAQQDKSGLPNDRFSAERPEGSISTLTIQRTEQRDSAMYRCASSQRASFNTEAFFGQGTRLTVV.

This clonotype came up a few times. The chain is built from TRBV4-3 and TRBJ1-2; D unresolved. The germline V gene has CDR1 LGHNA and CDR2 YSLEER. Trimming took 2 bases from V and 3 from J, leaving 16 bases between them. The CDR3 contains 16 residues. The CDR3 DNA reads as TGCGCCAGCAGCCAAAACTTCGAGACGGTCTACTATGGCTACACCTTC. This sequence encodes CASSQNFETVYYGYTF.

This clonotype was counted a few times. The chain carries TRBV3-1 and TRBJ1-1, with 8 bases matching TRBD1. In germline, CDR1 is LGHDT, CDR2 YNNKEL (reference sequence). CDR3 length: 16 residues. The ends lost 1 base at V and 0 bases at J; junction bases unmatched: 4. The CDR3 here is CASSQAGQVMNTEAFF. CDR3 DNA: TGTGCCAGCAGCCAAGCGGGACAGGTCATGAACACTGAAGCTTTCTTT.

The genes are TRBV27 and TRBJ1-2, with no clear D. CDR1 is MNHEY and CDR2 is SMNVEV in the germline V gene (reference sequence). This CDR3 region has 14 residues. V gave up 0 bases and J gave up 3 bases, with 8 bases separating them. CDR3 sequence reads: CASSLSHPDYGYTF. The CDR3 DNA reads as TGTGCCAGCAGTTTATCACACCCGGACTATGGCTACACCTTC.